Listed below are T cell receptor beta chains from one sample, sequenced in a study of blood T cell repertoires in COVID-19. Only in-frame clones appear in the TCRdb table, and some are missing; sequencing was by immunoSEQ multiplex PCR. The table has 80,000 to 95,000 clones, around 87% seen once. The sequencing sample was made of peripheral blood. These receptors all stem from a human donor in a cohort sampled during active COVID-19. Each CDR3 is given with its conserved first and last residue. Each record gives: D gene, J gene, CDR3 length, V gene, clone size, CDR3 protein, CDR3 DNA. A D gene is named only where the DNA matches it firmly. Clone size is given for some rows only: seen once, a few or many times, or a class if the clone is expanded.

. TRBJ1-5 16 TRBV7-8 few CASISYGGRGNQPQHF TGTGCCAGCATTTCTTATGGTGGCAGGGGAAATCAGCCCCAGCATTTT
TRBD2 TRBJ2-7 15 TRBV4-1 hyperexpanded CASSLTSGDDNEQYF TGCGCCAGCAGCCTGACTAGCGGGGACGACAACGAGCAGTACTTC
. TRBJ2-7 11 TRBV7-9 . CASSLSYEQYF TGTGCCAGCAGCCTTTCCTACGAGCAGTACTTC
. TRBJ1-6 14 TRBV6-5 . CASSYRDYNSPLHF TGTGCCAGCAGTTACCGGGATTATAATTCACCCCTCCACTTT
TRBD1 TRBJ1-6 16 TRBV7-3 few CASQQGAGGNSSPLHF TGTGCCAGTCAACAGGGGGCAGGGGGAAATAGTTCACCCCTCCACTTT
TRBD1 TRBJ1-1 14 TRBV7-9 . CASSRQGASTEAFF TGTGCCAGCAGCCGACAGGGGGCGTCCACTGAAGCTTTCTTT
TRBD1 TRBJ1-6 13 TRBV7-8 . CASSLGTGATLHF TGTGCCAGCAGCTTAGGAACAGGGGCGACCCTCCACTTT
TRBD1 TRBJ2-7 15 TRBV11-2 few CASSLITGASYEQYF TGTGCCAGCAGCTTAATCACAGGGGCCTCCTACGAGCAGTACTTC
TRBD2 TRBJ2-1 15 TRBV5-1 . CASSLGTSGGSEQFF TGCGCCAGCAGCTTAGGGACTAGCGGGGGGTCTGAGCAGTTCTTC
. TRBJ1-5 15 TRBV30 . CAWSVSGISNQPQHF TGTGCCTGGAGTGTGTCCGGGATTAGCAATCAGCCCCAGCATTTT
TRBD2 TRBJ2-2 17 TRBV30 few CAWSVGVSGGITGELFF TGTGCCTGGAGTGTAGGTGTAAGCGGGGGAATCACCGGGGAGCTGTTTTTT
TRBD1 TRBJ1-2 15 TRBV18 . CASSPGQGVNYGYTF TGTGCCAGCTCACCTGGACAGGGTGTTAACTATGGCTACACCTTC
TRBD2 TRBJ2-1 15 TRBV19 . CASSTRGGPWDEQFF TGTGCCAGTAGTACCCGCGGGGGGCCTTGGGATGAGCAGTTCTTC
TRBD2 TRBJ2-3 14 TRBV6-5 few CASRSRTSGARQYF TGTGCCAGCAGGTCGAGGACTAGCGGGGCCCGGCAGTATTTT
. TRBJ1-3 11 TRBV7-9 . CASSELTDIYF TGTGCCAGCAGTGAACTGACGGACATCTATTTT
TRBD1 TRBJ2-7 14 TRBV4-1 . CASSPSGTGYEQYF TGCGCCAGCAGCCCTTCCGGGACAGGGTACGAGCAGTACTTC
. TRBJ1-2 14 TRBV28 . CASSSIPTNYGYTF TGTGCCAGCAGCTCTATCCCCACTAACTATGGCTACACCTTC
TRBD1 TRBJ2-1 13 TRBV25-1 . CASSGKDRDEQFF TGTGCCAGCAGTGGTAAAGACAGGGATGAGCAGTTCTTC
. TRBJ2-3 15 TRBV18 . CASSPGRGDADTQYF TGTGCCAGCTCACCTGGCAGGGGAGATGCAGATACGCAGTATTTT
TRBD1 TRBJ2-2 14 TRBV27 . CASSSRGQTGELFF TGTGCCAGCAGTTCCAGGGGGCAGACCGGGGAGCTGTTTTTT
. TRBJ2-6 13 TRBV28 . CASTLPGANVLTF TGTGCCAGCACACTCCCTGGGGCCAACGTCCTGACTTTC
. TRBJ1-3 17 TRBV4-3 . CASSQDPSATSGNTIYF TGCGCCAGCAGCCAAGATCCCAGCGCTACCTCTGGAAACACCATATATTTT
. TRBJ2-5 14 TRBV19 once CASSWAGKGKTQYF TGTGCCAGTAGCTGGGCAGGGAAGGGAAAGACCCAGTACTTC
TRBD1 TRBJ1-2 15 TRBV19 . CASSTWTGKDYGYTF TGTGCCAGTAGTACCTGGACAGGGAAAGACTATGGCTACACCTTC
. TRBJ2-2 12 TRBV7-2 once CASSSYTGELFF TGTGCCAGCAGCTCGTACACCGGGGAGCTGTTTTTT
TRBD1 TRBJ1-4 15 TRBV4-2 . CASSQEDRVGEKLFF TGTGCCAGCAGCCAAGAGGACAGGGTCGGTGAAAAACTGTTTTTT
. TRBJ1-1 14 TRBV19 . CASKEAAPNTEAFF TGTGCCAGTAAGGAGGCGGCTCCGAACACTGAAGCTTTCTTT
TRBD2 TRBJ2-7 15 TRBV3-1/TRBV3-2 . CASSLRTSGGYEQYF TGTGCCAGCAGCCTAAGGACTAGCGGGGGCTACGAGCAGTACTTC
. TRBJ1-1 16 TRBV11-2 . CASRLGTTLRNTEAFF TGTGCCAGCAGACTAGGAACGACACTCCGGAACACTGAAGCTTTCTTT
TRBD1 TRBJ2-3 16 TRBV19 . CASSTRQGRWQDTQYF TGTGCCAGTAGTACCAGACAGGGAAGGTGGCAAGATACGCAGTATTTT
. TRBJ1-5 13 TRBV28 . CASQMAFNQPQHF TGTGCCAGCCAAATGGCCTTCAATCAGCCCCAGCATTTT
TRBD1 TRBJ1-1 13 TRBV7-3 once CASSLTPTGGAFF TGTGCCAGCAGCTTAACACCGACAGGGGGTGCTTTCTTT
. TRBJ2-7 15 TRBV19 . CASSIARGFSYEQYF TGTGCCAGTAGTATAGCTCGAGGGTTTTCCTACGAGCAGTACTTC
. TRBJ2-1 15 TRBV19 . CASSIEQGRYNEQFF TGTGCCAGTAGTATTGAACAGGGAAGGTACAATGAGCAGTTCTTC
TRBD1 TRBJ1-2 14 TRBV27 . CASSSPGQGYGYTF TGTGCCAGCAGTTCGCCCGGACAGGGCTATGGCTACACCTTC
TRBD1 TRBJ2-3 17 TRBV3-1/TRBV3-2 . CASSQDPWDRSTDTQYF TGTGCCAGCAGCCAAGATCCTTGGGACAGAAGCACAGATACGCAGTATTTT
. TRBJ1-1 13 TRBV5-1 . CASSPQGNTEAFF TGCGCCAGCAGCCCACAGGGGAACACTGAAGCTTTCTTT
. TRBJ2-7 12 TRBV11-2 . CASSLVGWRQYF TGTGCCAGCAGCTTAGTTGGGTGGAGGCAGTACTTC
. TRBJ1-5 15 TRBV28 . CASSLTGVSNQPQHF TGTGCCAGCAGTTTAACGGGAGTCAGCAATCAGCCCCAGCATTTT
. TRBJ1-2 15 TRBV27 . CASSPWTDGNYGYTF TGTGCCAGCAGTCCCTGGACAGATGGGAACTATGGCTACACCTTC
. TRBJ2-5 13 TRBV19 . CASAPTSAETQYF TGTGCCAGTGCCCCCACAAGCGCGGAGACCCAGTACTTC
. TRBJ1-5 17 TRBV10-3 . CAISEPTRAQGNQPQHF TGTGCCATCAGTGAGCCGACGAGGGCGCAGGGCAATCAGCCCCAGCATTTT
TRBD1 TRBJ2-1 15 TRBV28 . CASSPGDRGVNEQFF TGTGCCAGCAGTCCCGGGGACAGGGGGGTCAATGAGCAGTTCTTC
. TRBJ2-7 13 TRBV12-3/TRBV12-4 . CASSPPSSYEQYF TGTGCCAGCAGCCCTCCCAGCTCCTACGAGCAGTACTTC
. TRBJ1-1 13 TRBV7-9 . CASSLGRTSEAFF TGTGCCAGCAGCTTAGGAAGGACAAGTGAAGCTTTCTTT
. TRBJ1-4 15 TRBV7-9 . CASRPSLSTNEKLFF TGTGCCAGCAGGCCGAGTCTCTCAACTAATGAAAAACTGTTTTTT
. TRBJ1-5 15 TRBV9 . CASSVDPNSNQPQHF TGTGCCAGCAGCGTAGACCCTAATAGCAATCAGCCCCAGCATTTT
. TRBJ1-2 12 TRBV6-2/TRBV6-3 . CASSYVTGGYTF TGTGCCAGCAGTTACGTTACCGGTGGCTACACCTTC
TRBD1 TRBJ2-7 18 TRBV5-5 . CASSLAAAGGTGGYEQYF TGTGCCAGCAGCTTGGCAGCGGCGGGGGGGACAGGGGGCTACGAGCAGTACTTC
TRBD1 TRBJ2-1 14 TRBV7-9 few CASSSRDSYNEQFF TGTGCCAGCAGCTCCCGGGACAGCTACAATGAGCAGTTCTTC
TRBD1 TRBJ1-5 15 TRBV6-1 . CASSEDRGQGQPQHF TGTGCCAGCAGTGAAGACAGGGGGCAGGGGCAGCCCCAGCATTTT
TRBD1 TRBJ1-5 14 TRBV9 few CASSVTGGNQPQHF TGTGCCAGCAGCGTTACAGGGGGCAATCAGCCCCAGCATTTT
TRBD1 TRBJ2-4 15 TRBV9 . CASSPGQGTKNIQYF TGTGCCAGCAGCCCCGGACAGGGGACCAAAAACATTCAGTACTTC
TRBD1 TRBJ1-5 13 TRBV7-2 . CASSLGQGEPQHF TGTGCCAGCAGCTTAGGACAGGGGGAGCCCCAGCATTTT